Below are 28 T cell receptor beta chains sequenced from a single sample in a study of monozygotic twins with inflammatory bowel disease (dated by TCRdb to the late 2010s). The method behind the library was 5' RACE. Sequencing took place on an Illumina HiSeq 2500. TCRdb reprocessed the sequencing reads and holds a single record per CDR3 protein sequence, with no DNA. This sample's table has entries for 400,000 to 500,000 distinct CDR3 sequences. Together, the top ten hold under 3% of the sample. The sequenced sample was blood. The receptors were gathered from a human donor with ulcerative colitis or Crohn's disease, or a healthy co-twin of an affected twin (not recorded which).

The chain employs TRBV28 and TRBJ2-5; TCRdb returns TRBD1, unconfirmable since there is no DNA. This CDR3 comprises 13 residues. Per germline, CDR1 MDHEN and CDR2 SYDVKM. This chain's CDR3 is CASRRDRVETQYF.

CDR3 region: CSARPGTSGPETQYF. V is TRBV20-1 and J is TRBJ2-5; TCRdb proposes TRBD2, but this gene call is untestable without DNA. CDR1 is DFQATT and CDR2 is SNEGSKA in the germline V gene (reference sequence). This CDR3 comprises 15 residues.

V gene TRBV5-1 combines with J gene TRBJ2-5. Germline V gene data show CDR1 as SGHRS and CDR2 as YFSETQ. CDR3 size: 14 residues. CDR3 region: CASSLVASQETQYF.

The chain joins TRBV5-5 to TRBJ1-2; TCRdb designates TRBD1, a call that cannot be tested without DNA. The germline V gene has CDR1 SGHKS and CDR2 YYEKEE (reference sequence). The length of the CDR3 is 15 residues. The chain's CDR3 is CASSESGGWGYGYTF.

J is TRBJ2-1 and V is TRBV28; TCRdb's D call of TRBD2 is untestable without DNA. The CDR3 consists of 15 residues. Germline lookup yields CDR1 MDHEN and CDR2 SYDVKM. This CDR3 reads CASSLWASGDNEQFF.

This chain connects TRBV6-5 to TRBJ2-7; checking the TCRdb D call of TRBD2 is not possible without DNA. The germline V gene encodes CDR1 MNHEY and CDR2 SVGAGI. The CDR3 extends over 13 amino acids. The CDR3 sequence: CASSYREAYEQYF.

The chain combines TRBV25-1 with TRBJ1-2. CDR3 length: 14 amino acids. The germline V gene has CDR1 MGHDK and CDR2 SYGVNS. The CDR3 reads CASSPLTVSPDYTF.

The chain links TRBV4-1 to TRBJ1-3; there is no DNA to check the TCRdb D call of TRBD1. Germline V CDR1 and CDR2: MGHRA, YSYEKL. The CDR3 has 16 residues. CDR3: CASSQDWTGSGNTIYF.

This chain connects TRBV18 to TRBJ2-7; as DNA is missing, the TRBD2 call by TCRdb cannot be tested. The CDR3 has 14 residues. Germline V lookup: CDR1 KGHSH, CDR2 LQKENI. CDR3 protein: CASSPEASSYEQYF.

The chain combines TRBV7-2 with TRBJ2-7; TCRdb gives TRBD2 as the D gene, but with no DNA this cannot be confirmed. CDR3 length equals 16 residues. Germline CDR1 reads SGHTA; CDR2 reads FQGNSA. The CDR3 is CASSLGFSATIYEQYF.

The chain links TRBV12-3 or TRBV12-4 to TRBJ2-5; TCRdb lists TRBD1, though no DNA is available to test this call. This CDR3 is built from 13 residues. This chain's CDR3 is CASSWGQQETQYF.

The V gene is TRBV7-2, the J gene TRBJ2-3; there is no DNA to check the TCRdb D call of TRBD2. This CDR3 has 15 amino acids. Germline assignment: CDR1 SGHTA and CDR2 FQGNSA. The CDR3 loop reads CASSLRALAGDTQYF. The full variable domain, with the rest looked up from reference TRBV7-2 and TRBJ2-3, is GAGVSQSPSNKVTEKGKDVELRCDPISGHTALYWYRQSLGQGLEFLIYFQGNSAPDKSGLPSDRFSAERTGGSVSTLTIQRTQQEDSAVYLCASSLRALAGDTQYFGPGTRLTVL.

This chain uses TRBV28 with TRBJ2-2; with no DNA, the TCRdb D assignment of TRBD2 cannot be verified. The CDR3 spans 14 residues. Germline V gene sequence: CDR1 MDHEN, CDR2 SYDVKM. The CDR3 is CASSPLAGSGELFF. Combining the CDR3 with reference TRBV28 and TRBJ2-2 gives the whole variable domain DVKVTQSSRYLVKRTGEKVFLECVQDMDHENMFWYRQDPGLGLRLIYFSYDVKMKEKGDIPEGYSVSREKKERFSLILESASTNQTSMYLCASSPLAGSGELFFGEGSRLTVL.

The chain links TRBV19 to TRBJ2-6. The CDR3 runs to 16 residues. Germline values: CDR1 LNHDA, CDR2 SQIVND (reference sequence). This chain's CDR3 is CASRWAGRSGANVLTF.

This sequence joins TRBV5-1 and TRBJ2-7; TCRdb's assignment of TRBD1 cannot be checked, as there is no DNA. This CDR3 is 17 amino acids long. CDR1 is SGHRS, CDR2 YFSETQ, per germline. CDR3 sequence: CASSPEGGHLKSYEQYF.

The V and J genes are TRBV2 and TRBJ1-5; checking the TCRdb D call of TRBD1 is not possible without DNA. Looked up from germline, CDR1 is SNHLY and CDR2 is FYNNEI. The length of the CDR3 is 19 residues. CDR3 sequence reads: CASSEAGDRDPYSNQPQHF.

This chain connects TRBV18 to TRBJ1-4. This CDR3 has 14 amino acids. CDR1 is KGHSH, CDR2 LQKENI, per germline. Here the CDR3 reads CASSPPTEREKLFF.

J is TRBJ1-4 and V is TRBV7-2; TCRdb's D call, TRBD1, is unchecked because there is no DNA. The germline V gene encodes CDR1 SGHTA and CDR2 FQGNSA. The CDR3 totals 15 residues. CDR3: CASSFADRANEKLFF.

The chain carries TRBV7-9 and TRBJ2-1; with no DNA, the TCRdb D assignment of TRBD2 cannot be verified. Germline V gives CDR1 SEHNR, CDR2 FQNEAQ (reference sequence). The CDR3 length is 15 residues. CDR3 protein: CASSVPGTSLNEQFF.

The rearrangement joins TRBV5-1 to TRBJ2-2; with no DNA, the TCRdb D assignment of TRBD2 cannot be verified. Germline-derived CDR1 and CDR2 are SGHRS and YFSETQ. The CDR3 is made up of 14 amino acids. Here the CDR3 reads CASRLAGGTGELFF.

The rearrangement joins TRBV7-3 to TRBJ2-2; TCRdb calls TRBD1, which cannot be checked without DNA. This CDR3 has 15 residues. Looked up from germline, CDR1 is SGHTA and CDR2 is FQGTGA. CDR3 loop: CASSLNSGATGELFF.

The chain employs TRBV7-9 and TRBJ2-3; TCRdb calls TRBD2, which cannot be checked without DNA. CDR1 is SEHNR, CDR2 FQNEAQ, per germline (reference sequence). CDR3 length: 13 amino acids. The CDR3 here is CASSRDGDQTQYF.

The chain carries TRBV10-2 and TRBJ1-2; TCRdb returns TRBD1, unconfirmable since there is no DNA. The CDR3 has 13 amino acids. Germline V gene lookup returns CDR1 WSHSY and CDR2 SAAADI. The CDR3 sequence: CASSEGGTYGYTF.

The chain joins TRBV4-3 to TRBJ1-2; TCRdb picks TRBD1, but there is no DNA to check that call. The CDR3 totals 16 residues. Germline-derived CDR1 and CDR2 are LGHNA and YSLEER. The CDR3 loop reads CASSFRTEGTNYGYTF.

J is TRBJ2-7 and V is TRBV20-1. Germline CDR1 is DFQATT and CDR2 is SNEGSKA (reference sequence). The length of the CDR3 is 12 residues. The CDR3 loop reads CSACSQAQEQYF.

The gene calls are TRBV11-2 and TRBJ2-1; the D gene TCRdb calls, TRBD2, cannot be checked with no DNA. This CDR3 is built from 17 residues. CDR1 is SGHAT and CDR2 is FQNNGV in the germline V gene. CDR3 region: CASSLDIGGLGYNEQFF.

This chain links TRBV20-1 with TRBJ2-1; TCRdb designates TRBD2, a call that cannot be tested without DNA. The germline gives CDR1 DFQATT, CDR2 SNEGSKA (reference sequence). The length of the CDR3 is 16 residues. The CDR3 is CSASASAGGFYNEQFF.

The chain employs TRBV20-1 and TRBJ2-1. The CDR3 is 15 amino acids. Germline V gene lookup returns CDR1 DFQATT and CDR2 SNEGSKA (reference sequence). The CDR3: CSARDPQRPYNEQFF.